This TCR beta chain originates from a study of shared clonotypes between healthy human individuals. Across the whole study: Each donor's CD8 memory used one plate, CD8 naive two, each CD4 subset three.

Study-wide points: Naive CD4 clonotypes overlapped across a handful of donors at about 5.3%. Lower generation probabilities were found for non-shared clonotypes than for those shared by all four donors.

The CDR3 length is 12 residues. CDR1 and CDR2 from the germline V gene are SGHNT and YENEEA. Trimming removed 0 bases from V and 6 bases from J, with 6 bases in between. Assay: immunoSEQ multiplex PCR; the TCRdb copy retains only in-frame clones and omits some. This table holds about 2 million clones, over 85% found once. It was into CD45RA+ naive and CD45RA-negative memory subsets that the CD4+ cells were split. Note on this clone: Antigen specificity is unknown.

Sequencing was done on a sample of naive CD4+ T cells sorted from blood. The subset was: CD45RA+ positively selected. The sequence derives from a man younger than 30 in good health. V usage is TRBV11-3 and J usage is TRBJ2-7; the D is unclear. DNA for the CDR3: TGTGCCAGCAGCTTAGAATACGGCGAGCAGTACTTC. Protein sequence: CASSLEYGEQYF.